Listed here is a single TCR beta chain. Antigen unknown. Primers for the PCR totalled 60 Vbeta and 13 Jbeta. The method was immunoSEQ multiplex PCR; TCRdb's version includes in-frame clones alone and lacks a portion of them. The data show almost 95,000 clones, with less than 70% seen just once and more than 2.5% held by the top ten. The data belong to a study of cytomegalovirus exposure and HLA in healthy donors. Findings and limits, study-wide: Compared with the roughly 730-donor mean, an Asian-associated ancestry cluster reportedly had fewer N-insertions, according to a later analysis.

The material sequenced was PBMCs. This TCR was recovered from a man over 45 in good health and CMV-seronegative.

CDR3 coding DNA: TGTGCCAGCTCACCACCGTCGAGAAACCAAGAGACCCAGTACTTC. As protein: CASSPPSRNQETQYF. The V call is TRBV18, the J call TRBJ2-5; no firm D call. Germline V gene lookup returns CDR1 KGHSH and CDR2 LQKENI. Trimming shortened V by 0 bases and J by 0 bases, and 8 bases separated the two germline ends. The CDR3 is 15 amino acids.